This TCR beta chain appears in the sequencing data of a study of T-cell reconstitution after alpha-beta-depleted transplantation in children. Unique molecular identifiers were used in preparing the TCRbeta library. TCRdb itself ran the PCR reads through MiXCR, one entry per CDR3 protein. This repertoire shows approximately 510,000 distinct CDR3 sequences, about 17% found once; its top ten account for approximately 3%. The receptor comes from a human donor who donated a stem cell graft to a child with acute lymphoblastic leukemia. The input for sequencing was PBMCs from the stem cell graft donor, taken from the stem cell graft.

In DNA form, the CDR3 reads TGTGCCAGCAGCCAATGGACGGAATCCTACGAGCAGTACTTC. The encoded protein is CASSQWTESYEQYF. This sequence joins TRBV9 and TRBJ2-7; D gene ambiguous. V was shortened by 4 bases and J by 1 base, with 12 bases between the two germline ends. The germline V gene encodes CDR1 SGDLS and CDR2 YYNGEE. The CDR3 is 14 residues long.